This TCR beta chain was observed in a study of blood T cell repertoires in COVID-19. Overall study: Samples of COVID-19 (acute and convalescent) were obtained from the United States, Italy and Spain.

Authors' data handling: Amplification from reference gene primers served as the basis for estimated nucleated cell counts. This table comes from immunoSEQ multiplex PCR, and its TCRdb copy is limited to in-frame clones, with some not included. V, J and clone size derive from that table, while D and trimming were established from the DNA sequence. The sample has about 140,000 clones; 84% are singletons. Trimming took 2 bases from V and 6 from J, leaving 9 bases between them. The germline gives CDR1 SGHTA, CDR2 FQGTGA. This CDR3 region has 13 residues. J is TRBJ2-3 and V is TRBV7-3, with a possible D match to TRBD2 (5 bases). Sequencing was carried out using PBMCs or T cells enriched from blood (not recorded which). The clonotype comes from a woman aged 45-60 years with acute COVID-19. CDR3 amino acids: CASSLVSGDTQYF. CDR3 sequence (DNA): TGTGCCAGCAGCTTAGTCTCGGGGGATACGCAGTATTTT.